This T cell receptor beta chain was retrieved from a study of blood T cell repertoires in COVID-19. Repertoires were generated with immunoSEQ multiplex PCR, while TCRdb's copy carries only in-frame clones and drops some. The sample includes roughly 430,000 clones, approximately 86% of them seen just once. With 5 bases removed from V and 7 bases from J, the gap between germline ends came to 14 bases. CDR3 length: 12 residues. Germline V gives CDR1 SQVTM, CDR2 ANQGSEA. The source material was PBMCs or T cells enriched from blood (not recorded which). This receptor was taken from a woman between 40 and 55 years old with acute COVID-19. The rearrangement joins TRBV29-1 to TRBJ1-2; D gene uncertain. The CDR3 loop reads CSVSPAGTGYTF. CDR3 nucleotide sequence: TGCAGCGTTTCCCCGGCGGGCACTGGCTACACCTTC.